Below are 21 T cell receptor beta chains sequenced from a single sample in a study of Graves' ophthalmopathy and Graves' hyperthyroidism. As the template, RNA transcripts were used to amplify TCR beta CDR3 regions. An opening RT-PCR round employed HTBI primers and preceded a second-round multiplex PCR. TCRdb recomputed calls from the multiplex PCR reads with MiXCR, one row per CDR3 protein. Found here are over 500,000 distinct CDR3 sequences, around a fifth of them singletons; the top ten hold around 7%. Sequencing was carried out using peripheral blood. The receptor set was obtained from a woman under 30 with stable Graves' hyperthyroidism. Some clones in this sample may be carry-over from other donors' samples.

On this clonotype: A much bigger clone sits one base away, suggesting this may be a read error. The chain employs TRBV13 and TRBJ1-2; D is perhaps TRBD1 (5 bases). The germline V gene encodes CDR1 PRHDT and CDR2 FYEKMQ (reference sequence). CDR3 length: 14 residues. With 5 bases removed from V and 4 bases from J, the gap between germline ends came to 14 bases. For the CDR3, the DNA is TGTGCCAGCAGCACCAAGGGGCGCCCCTATGGCTACACCTTC. Its translation is CASSTKGRPYGYTF.

The table lists this clonotype with many counts. CDR3 nucleotide sequence: TGCAGTGCGGAACAGGGTATCTATGGCTACACCTTC. It codes for CSAEQGIYGYTF. The V gene is TRBV20-1, the J gene TRBJ1-2, with D possibly TRBD1 on 6 matching bases. CDR3 size: 12 residues. Trimming removed 6 bases at V and 4 bases at J, with 12 bases between. Germline-derived CDR1 and CDR2 are DFQATT and SNEGSKA (reference sequence).

There are many counts of this clonotype. J is TRBJ1-1 and V is TRBV20-1; D is undetermined. The length of the CDR3 is 12 residues. The V and J ends lost 3 bases and 4 bases respectively, with 9 bases between them. Germline CDR1 DFQATT, CDR2 SNEGSKA (reference sequence). In nucleotides, the CDR3 is TGCAGTGCTAGGGGTGGATTCACTGAAGCTTTCTTT. Amino acids: CSARGGFTEAFF.

This clonotype was recorded many times. This CDR3 is CASRTDFYSNQPQHF. The DNA of the CDR3 is TGTGCCAGTAGGACGGATTTCTATAGCAATCAGCCCCAGCATTTT. This sequence joins TRBV19 and TRBJ1-5; the D is unclear. This CDR3 has 15 residues. V was pared by 6 bases and J by 0 bases, with 12 bases between. The germline V gene encodes CDR1 LNHDA and CDR2 SQIVND (reference sequence).

This clonotype was seen many times. The chain is built from TRBV19 and TRBJ2-7; tentative D call: TRBD2 (5 bases). V was trimmed by 4 bases and J by 3 bases, leaving 16 bases between them. Germline V gives CDR1 LNHDA, CDR2 SQIVND (reference sequence). The CDR3 runs to 15 residues. CDR3 sequence reads: CASSTEGFANYEQYF. The CDR3 region has the DNA TGTGCCAGTAGTACCGAGGGTTTTGCCAACTACGAGCAGTACTTC.

In nucleotides, the CDR3 is TGCAGTGCTATCCGGACTAGTGAGCTCTACGAGCAGTACTTC. Translated, it gives CSAIRTSELYEQYF. The chain is built from TRBV20-1 and TRBJ2-7; 7 bases line up with TRBD2. The germline V gene has CDR1 DFQATT and CDR2 SNEGSKA (reference sequence). The CDR3 spans 14 residues. Trimming at V came to 4 bases and at J to 3 bases, leaving 9 bases not matched to a gene.

This chain links TRBV12-3 or TRBV12-4 with TRBJ1-3, with a tentative D call TRBD1 (5 bases). The CDR3 has 16 amino acids. V dropped 5 bases and J dropped 4 bases, with 18 bases sitting between them. The CDR3, as DNA: TGTGCCAGCAGTCCTCAGGGCGGGGGATCAGGAAACACCATATATTTT. It encodes CASSPQGGGSGNTIYF.

The CDR3 loop is CASNIRSGLANTGELFF. The CDR3 DNA sequence: TGTGCCAGCAACATAAGGTCGGGTCTCGCGAACACCGGGGAGCTGTTTTTT. The rearrangement uses TRBV11-1 and TRBJ2-2; D remains unclear. Germline lookup yields CDR1 SGHAT and CDR2 FQDESV (reference sequence). Trimming took off 7 bases at V and 0 bases at J, with 18 bases between the two ends. This CDR3 contains 17 residues.

V gene TRBV12-3 or TRBV12-4 combines with J gene TRBJ1-1; unclear D gene. Trimming removed 9 bases at V and 1 base at J, with 15 bases between. This CDR3 comprises 14 residues. CDR3 region: CASGPGRSNTEAFF. DNA for the CDR3: TGTGCCAGTGGACCGGGCAGATCGAACACTGAAGCTTTCTTT.

The chain carries TRBV19 and TRBJ1-1; D gene ambiguous. V lost 1 base to trimming and J lost 4 bases, with 10 bases between them. Germline CDR1 and CDR2: LNHDA and SQIVND (reference sequence). The CDR3 length is 14 residues. The DNA for the CDR3 is TGTGCCAGTAGTATAGGTGGCAGAAGCACTGAAGCTTTCTTT. Translated, it gives CASSIGGRSTEAFF.

As for this clonotype: A much larger clone lies one base from this, so it may be a read error. The V and J genes are TRBV6-4 and TRBJ1-2, with 10 bases aligning to TRBD1. J gave up 2 bases and V 5 bases, and 5 bases lay outside the gene matches. This CDR3 contains 15 residues. The germline V gene encodes CDR1 MRHNA and CDR2 SNTAGT. DNA of the CDR3: TGTGCCAGCAGTCCCGGGACAGGGGAGAACTATGGCTACACCTTC. Protein product: CASSPGTGENYGYTF.

This clonotype was observed at least ten times. The V and J genes are TRBV29-1 and TRBJ2-7, with a tentative D call TRBD2 (5 bases). Looked up from germline, CDR1 is SQVTM and CDR2 is ANQGSEA. CDR3 length equals 12 residues. CDR3 amino acids: CNLLPSSGEQYF. The CDR3, as DNA: TGCAACCTCCTGCCATCCAGCGGTGAGCAGTACTTC.

The chain links TRBV28 to TRBJ1-5; perhaps TRBD1 as D (5 bases). Trimming cost V 5 bases and J 6 bases, with 14 bases left between them. The CDR3 sequence is 14 residues long. Germline V gives CDR1 MDHEN, CDR2 SYDVKM. In nucleotides, the CDR3 is TGTGCCAGCAGTATTAGGGGACCAGGTCAGCCCCAGCATTTT. This translates into CASSIRGPGQPQHF.

This clonotype was seen a few times. The J gene is TRBJ2-7, the V gene TRBV28; D possibly corresponds to TRBD1 (5 bases). The CDR3 loop spans 15 amino acids. Between the trimmed V and J ends, which lost 5 bases and 7 bases, there was a span of 21 bases. The germline CDR1 and CDR2 sequences are MDHEN and SYDVKM. CDR3 in amino acids: CASSPSTEAVDEQYF. The CDR3 DNA reads TGTGCCAGCAGTCCCTCGACAGAGGCCGTAGATGAGCAGTACTTC. Drawing the rest from reference TRBV28 and TRBJ2-7, the complete variable domain is DVKVTQSSRYLVKRTGEKVFLECVQDMDHENMFWYRQDPGLGLRLIYFSYDVKMKEKGDIPEGYSVSREKKERFSLILESASTNQTSMYLCASSPSTEAVDEQYFGPGTRLTVT.

At least ten counts were recorded for this clonotype. The chain carries TRBV2 and TRBJ1-1; no firm D call. The V end was cut by 1 base, the J end by 10 bases, with 16 bases between. Per germline, CDR1 SNHLY and CDR2 FYNNEI. The CDR3 loop spans 14 amino acids. CDR3 amino acids: CASSEGSAAFSAFF. In DNA, the CDR3 is TGTGCCAGCAGTGAAGGGAGCGCGGCCTTCTCAGCTTTCTTT.

This clonotype showed up many times. The V and J genes are TRBV6-5 and TRBJ2-3; D gene uncertain. Per the germline V gene, CDR1 is MNHEY and CDR2 is SVGAGI. Trimming shortened V by 8 bases and J by 5 bases, and 11 bases separated the two germline ends. This CDR3 has 12 amino acids. The CDR3 loop reads CASRAVGDTQYF. CDR3 in DNA: TGTGCCAGCCGGGCAGTAGGAGATACGCAGTATTTT.

This clonotype was detected only a few times. The CDR3 spells CASSLGWRGYEQYF. The DNA of the CDR3 is TGTGCCAGCAGTTTAGGGTGGCGGGGGTACGAGCAGTACTTC. The chain is built from TRBV12-3 or TRBV12-4 and TRBJ2-7; TRBD2 matches at 7 bases. The CDR3 has 14 residues. V gave up 1 base and J gave up 4 bases; unmatched junction bases: 4.

This chain uses TRBV12-3 or TRBV12-4 with TRBJ1-3; 9 bases match TRBD1. This CDR3 region has 14 residues. The V segment lost 6 bases and the J segment 4 bases; nucleotides outside the gene matches: 4. The CDR3, as DNA: TGTGCCAGCAGGACCGGGACAGGGGGAAACACCATATATTTT. This codes for CASRTGTGGNTIYF.

This clonotype was counted many times. The rearrangement joins TRBV19 to TRBJ2-5; the match to TRBD1 covers 8 bases. This CDR3 is 14 amino acids long. Germline V gene sequence: CDR1 LNHDA, CDR2 SQIVND (reference sequence). The V gene end was trimmed by 4 bases and the J gene end by 5 bases; junction bases not matched to a gene: 6. The CDR3 DNA follows: TGTGCCAGTAGTAAACCGGGACAGGTTGAGACCCAGTACTTC. Its translation is CASSKPGQVETQYF.

The chain links TRBV12-3 or TRBV12-4 to TRBJ1-3; no definite D call. The CDR3 totals 15 residues. V lost 5 bases to trimming and J lost 0 bases, with 11 bases between them. CDR3 sequence (DNA): TGTGCCAGCAGTCGGTGGGTGAGCTCTGGAAACACCATATATTTT. This translates into CASSRWVSSGNTIYF.

The chain is built from TRBV14 and TRBJ1-1; no reliable D call. The V and J ends lost 3 bases and 9 bases respectively, with 8 bases between them. The CDR3 spans 11 residues. Germline V CDR1 and CDR2: SGHDN, FVKESK. This CDR3 is CASSQGSKAFF. CDR3 DNA: TGTGCCAGCAGCCAGGGGAGTAAAGCTTTCTTT.